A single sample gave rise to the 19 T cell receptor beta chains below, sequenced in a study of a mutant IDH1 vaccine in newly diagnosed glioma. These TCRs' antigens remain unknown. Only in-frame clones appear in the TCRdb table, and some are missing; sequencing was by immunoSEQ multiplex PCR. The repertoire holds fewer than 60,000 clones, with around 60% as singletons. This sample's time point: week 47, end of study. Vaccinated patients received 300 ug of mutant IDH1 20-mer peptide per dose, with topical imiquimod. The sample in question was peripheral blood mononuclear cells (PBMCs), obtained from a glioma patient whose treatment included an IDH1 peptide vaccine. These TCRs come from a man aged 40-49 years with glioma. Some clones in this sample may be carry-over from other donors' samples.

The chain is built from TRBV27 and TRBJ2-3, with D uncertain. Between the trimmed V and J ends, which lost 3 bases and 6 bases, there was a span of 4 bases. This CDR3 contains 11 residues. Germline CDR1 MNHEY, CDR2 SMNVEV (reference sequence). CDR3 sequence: CASSFGDTQYF. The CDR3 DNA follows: TGTGCCAGCAGTTTTGGGGATACGCAGTATTTT.

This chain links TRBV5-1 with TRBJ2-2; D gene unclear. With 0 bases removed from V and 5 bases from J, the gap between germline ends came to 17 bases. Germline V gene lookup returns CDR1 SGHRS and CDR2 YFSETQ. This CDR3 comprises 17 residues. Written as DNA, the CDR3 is TGCGCCAGCAGCTTGGGGTCCGACGGGTCTATGACCGGGGAGCTGTTTTTT. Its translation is CASSLGSDGSMTGELFF.

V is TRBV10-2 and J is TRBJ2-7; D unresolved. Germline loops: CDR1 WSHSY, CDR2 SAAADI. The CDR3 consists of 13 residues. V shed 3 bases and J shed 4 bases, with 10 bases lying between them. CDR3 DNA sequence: TGCGCCAGCAGTGACCCCGGACGTTACGAGCAGTACTTC. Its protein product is CASSDPGRYEQYF.

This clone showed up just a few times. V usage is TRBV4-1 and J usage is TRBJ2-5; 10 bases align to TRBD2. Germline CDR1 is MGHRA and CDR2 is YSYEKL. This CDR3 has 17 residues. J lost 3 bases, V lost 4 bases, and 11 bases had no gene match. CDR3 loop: CASSRDTSSGGKETQYF. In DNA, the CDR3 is TGCGCCAGCAGCCGGGATACCTCTAGCGGGGGAAAAGAGACCCAGTACTTC.

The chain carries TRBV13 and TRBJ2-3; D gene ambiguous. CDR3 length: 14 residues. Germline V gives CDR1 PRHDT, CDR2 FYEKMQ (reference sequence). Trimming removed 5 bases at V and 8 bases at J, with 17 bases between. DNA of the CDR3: TGTGCCAGCAGCCGGACGGACCCGCCCCCTACGCAGTATTTT. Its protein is CASSRTDPPPTQYF.

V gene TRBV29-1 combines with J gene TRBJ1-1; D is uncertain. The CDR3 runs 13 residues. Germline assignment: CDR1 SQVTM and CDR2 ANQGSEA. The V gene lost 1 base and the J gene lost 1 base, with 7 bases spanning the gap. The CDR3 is CSVEAQRNTEAFF. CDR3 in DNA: TGCAGCGTTGAAGCACAGAGGAACACTGAAGCTTTCTTT.

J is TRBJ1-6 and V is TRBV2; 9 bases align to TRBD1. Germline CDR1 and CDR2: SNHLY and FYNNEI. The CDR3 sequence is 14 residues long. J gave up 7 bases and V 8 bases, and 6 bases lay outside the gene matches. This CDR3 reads CASGDRAGNSPLHF. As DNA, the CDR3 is TGTGCCAGCGGGGACAGGGCGGGGAATTCACCCCTCCACTTT.

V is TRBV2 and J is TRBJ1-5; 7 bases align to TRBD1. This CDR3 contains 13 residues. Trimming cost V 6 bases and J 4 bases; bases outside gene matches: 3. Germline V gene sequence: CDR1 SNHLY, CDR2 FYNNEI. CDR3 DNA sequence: TGTGCCAGCAGGACAGGGTATAATCAGCCCCAGCATTTT. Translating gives CASRTGYNQPQHF.

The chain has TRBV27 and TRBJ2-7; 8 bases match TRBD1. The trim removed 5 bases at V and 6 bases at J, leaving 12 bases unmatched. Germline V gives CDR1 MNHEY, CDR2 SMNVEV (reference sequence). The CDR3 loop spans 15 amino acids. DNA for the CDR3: TGTGCCAGCAGTGGGGCGGACAGGGCGAAGAGCGAGCAGTACTTC. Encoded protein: CASSGADRAKSEQYF.

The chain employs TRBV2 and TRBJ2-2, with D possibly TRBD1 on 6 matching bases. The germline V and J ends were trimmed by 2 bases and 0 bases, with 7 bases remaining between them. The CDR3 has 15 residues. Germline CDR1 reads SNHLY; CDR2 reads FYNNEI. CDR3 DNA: TGTGCCAGCAGTGAACAGGGGCCGAACACCGGGGAGCTGTTTTTT. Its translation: CASSEQGPNTGELFF.

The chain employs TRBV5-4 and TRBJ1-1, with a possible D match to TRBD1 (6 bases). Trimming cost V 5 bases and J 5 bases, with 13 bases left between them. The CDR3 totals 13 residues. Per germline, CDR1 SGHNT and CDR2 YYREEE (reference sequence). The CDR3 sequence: CASSLRGGTEAFF. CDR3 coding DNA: TGTGCCAGCAGTCTCAGGGGCGGGACTGAAGCTTTCTTT.

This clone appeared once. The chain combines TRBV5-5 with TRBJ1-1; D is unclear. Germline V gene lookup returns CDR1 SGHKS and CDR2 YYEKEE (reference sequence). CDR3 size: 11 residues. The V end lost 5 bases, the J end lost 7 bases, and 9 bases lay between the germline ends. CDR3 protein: CASSPMGEAFF. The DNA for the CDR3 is TGTGCCAGCAGTCCCATGGGTGAAGCTTTCTTT.

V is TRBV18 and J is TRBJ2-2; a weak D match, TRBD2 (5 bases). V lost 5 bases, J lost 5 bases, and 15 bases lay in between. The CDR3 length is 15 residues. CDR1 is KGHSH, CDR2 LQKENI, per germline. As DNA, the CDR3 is TGTGCCAGCTCAAGCGATACACCGGGGACCGGGGAGCTGTTTTTT. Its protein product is CASSSDTPGTGELFF.

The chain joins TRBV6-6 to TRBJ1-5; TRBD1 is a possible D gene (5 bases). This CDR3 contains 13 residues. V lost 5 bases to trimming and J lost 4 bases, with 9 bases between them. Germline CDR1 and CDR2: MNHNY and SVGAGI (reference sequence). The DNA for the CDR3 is TGTGCCAGCAGTGTAGACAGAAATCAGCCCCAGCATTTT. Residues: CASSVDRNQPQHF.

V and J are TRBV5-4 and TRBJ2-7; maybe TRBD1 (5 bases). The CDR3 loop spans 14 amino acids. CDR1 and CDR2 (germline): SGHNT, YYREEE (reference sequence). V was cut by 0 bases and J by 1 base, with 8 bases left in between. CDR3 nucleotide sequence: TGTGCCAGCAGCTTGGGCCAGGGATCCTACGAGCAGTACTTC. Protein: CASSLGQGSYEQYF.

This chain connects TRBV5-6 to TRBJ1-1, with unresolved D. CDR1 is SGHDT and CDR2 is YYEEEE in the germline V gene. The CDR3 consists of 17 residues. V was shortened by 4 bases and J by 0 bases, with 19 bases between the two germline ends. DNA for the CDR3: TGTGCCAGCAGCCCTGTCAACTCCGGACCCTTGAACACTGAAGCTTTCTTT. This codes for CASSPVNSGPLNTEAFF.

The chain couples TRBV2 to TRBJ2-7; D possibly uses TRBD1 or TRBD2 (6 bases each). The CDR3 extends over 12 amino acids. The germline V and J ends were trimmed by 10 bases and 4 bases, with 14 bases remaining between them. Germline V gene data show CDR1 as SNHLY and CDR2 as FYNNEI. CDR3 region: CATGGSPYEQYF. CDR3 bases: TGTGCCACCGGGGGCAGTCCTTACGAGCAGTACTTC. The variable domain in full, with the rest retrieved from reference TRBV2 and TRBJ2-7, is EPEVTQTPSHQVTQMGQEVILRCVPISNHLYFYWYRQILGQKVEFLVSFYNNEISEKSEIFDDQFSVERPDGSNFTLKIRSTKLEDSAMYFCATGGSPYEQYFGPGTRLTVT.

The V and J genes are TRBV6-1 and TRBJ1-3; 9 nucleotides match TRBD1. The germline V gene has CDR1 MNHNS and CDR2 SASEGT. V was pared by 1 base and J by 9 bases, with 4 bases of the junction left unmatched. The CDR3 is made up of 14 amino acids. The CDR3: CASSEGTGASTIYF. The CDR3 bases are TGTGCCAGCAGTGAAGGGACAGGGGCCAGCACCATATATTTT.

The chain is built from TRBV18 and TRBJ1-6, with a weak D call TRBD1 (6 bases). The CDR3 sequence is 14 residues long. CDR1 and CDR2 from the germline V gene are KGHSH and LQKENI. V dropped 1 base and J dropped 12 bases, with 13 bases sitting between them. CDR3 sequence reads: CASSPRAGERPLHF. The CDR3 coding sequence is TGTGCCAGCTCACCACGAGCAGGGGAAAGACCCCTCCACTTT.